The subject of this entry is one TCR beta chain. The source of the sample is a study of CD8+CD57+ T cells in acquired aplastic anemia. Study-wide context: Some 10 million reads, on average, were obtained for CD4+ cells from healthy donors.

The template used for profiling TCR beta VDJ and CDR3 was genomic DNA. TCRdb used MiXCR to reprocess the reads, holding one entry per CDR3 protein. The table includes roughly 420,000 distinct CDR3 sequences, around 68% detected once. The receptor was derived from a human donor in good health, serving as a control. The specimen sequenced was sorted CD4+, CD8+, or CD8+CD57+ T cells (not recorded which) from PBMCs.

CDR3 sequence reads: CASSSKTYEQYF. The CDR3 DNA follows: TGTGCCAGCAGCTCAAAAACCTACGAGCAGTACTTC. V gene TRBV5-6 combines with J gene TRBJ2-7; no clear D gene. Germline CDR1 and CDR2: SGHDT and YYEEEE. Trimming cost V 3 bases and J 2 bases, with 6 bases left between them. The CDR3 consists of 12 residues.